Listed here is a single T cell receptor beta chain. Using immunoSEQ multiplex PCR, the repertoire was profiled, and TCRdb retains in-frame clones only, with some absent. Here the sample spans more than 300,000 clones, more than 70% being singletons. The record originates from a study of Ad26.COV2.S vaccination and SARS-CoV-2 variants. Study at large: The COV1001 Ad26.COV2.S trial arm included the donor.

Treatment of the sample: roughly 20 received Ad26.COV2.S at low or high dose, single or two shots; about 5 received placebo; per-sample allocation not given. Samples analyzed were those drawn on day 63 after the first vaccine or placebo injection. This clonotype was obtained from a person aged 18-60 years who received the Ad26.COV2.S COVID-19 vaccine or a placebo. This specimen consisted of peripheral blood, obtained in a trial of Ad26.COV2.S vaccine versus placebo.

The CDR3 protein is CASSLGDRSSYNEQFF. The CDR3 DNA follows: TGTGCCAGCAGCTTGGGGGACAGGAGCTCCTACAATGAGCAGTTCTTC. This chain connects TRBV5-4 to TRBJ2-1; 8 bases fit TRBD1. This CDR3 comprises 16 residues. V lost 0 bases to trimming and J lost 0 bases; unmatched junction nucleotides: 2. Germline V gene data show CDR1 as SGHNT and CDR2 as YYREEE (reference sequence).